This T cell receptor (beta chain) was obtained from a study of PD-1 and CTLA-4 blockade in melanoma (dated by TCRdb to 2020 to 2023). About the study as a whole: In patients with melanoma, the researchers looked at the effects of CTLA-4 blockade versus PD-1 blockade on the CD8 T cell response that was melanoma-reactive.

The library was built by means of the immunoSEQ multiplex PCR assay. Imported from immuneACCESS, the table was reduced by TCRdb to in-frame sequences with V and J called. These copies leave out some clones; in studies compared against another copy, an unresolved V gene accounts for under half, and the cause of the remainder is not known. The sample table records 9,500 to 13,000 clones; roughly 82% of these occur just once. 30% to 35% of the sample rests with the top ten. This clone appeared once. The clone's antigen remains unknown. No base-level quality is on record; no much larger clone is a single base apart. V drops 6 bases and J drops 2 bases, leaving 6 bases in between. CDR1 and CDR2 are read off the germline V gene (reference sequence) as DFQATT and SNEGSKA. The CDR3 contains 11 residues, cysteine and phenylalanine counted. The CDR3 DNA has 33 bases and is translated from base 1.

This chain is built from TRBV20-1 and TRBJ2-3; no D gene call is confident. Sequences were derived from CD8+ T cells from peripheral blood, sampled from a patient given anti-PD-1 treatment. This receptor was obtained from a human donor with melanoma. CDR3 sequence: CSAEPTDTQYF. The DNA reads TGCAGTGCCGAACCCACAGATACGCAGTATTTT.